The present TCR beta chain was sequenced within a study of T cell responses to AZD1222 COVID-19 vaccine. Here immunoSEQ multiplex PCR was the method, and the copy in TCRdb shows in-frame clones only, minus some. The sample has roughly 120,000 clones, about 90% seen once; the top ten hold approximately 10%. Germline-derived CDR1 and CDR2 are SGHRS and YFSETQ. This CDR3 spans 15 amino acids. Trimming removed 1 base from V and 3 bases from J, with 14 bases in between. This sequence joins TRBV5-1 and TRBJ2-7, with a weak D call TRBD1 (5 bases). The receptor was derived from an adult in good health. This specimen consisted of peripheral blood, obtained on day 0 of AZD1222 vaccination. The CDR3 DNA sequence: TGCGCCAGCAGCTTGTACCAGGGTACGAGCTACGAGCAGTACTTC. Translated: CASSLYQGTSYEQYF.